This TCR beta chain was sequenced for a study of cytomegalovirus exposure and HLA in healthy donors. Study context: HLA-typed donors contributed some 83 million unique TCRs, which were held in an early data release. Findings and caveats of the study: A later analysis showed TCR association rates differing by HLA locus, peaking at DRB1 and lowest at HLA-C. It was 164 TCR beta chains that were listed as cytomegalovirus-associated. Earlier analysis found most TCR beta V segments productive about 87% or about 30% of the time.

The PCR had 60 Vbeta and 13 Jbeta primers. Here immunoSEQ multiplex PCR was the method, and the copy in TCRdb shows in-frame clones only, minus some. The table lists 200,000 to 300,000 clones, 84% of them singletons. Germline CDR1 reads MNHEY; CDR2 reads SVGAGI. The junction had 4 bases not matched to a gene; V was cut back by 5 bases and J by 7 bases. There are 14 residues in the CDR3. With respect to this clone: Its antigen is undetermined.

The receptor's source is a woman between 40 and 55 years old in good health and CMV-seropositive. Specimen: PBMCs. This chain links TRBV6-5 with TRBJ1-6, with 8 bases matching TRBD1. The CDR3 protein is CASSAGQVNSPLHF. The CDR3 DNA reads TGTGCCAGCAGTGCGGGACAGGTGAATTCACCCCTCCACTTT.